The sequence of this T cell receptor (beta chain) was determined in a study of early T cells in non-severe SARS-CoV-2 infection. Unique molecular identifiers were affixed to single, distinct cDNA molecules. TCRdb reprocessed the 5' RACE reads with MiXCR, giving one entry per CDR3 protein. This table holds some 98,000 distinct CDR3 sequences, roughly 9.6% found once. This clonotype has more than one count but fewer than ten. The specimen was whole blood. This clonotype was obtained from an adult who was a healthcare worker with PCR-confirmed SARS-CoV-2 infection or an uninfected control (not recorded which).

CDR3 protein: CSVAPEDRRRPSYEQYF. CDR3 bases: TGCAGCGTTGCCCCCGAGGACAGGCGCAGACCGTCCTACGAGCAGTACTTC. V gene TRBV29-1 combines with J gene TRBJ2-7, with 7 positions matching TRBD1. CDR1 is SQVTM and CDR2 is ANQGSEA in the germline V gene. The length of the CDR3 is 17 residues. Trimming cost V 4 bases and J 1 base; bases outside gene matches: 16.